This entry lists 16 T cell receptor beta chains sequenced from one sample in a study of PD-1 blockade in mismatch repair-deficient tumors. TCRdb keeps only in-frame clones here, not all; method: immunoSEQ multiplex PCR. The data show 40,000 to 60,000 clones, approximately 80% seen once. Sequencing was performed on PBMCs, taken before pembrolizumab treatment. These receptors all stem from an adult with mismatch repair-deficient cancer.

This chain's CDR3 is CASSTGLAGGNEQFF. The DNA for the CDR3 is TGTGCCAGCAGTACGGGACTAGCGGGAGGCAATGAGCAGTTCTTC. V is TRBV6-6 and J is TRBJ2-1; 15 bases line up with TRBD2. After removal of 5 bases from V and 6 bases from J, the junction contained 2 bases not matched to a gene. This CDR3 region has 15 residues. CDR1 and CDR2 from the germline V gene are MNHNY and SVGAGI (reference sequence).

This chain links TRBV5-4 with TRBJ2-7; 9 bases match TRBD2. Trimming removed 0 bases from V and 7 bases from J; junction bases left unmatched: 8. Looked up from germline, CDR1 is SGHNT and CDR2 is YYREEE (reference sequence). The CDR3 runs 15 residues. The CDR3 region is CASSLVGGRAGEQYF. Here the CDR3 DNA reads TGTGCCAGCAGCTTGGTCGGCGGGAGGGCCGGGGAGCAGTACTTC.

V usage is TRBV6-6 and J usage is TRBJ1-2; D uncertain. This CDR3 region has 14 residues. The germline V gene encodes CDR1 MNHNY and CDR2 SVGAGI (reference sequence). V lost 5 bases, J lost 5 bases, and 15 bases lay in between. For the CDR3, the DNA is TGTGCCAGCAGTAGCAGGTCTCCTTCTTATGGCTACACCTTC. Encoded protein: CASSSRSPSYGYTF.

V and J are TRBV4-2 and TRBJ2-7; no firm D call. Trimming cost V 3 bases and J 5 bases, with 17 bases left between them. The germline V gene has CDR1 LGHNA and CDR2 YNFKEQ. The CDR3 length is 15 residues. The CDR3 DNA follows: TGTGCCAGCAGCCAGGTAGAGGAAGGCGTTCACGAGCAGTACTTC. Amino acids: CASSQVEEGVHEQYF.

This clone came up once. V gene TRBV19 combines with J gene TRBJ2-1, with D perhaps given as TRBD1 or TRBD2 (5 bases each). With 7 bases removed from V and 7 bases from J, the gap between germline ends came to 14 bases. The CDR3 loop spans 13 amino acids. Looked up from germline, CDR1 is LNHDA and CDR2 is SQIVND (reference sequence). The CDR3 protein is CASIDGTWNEQFF. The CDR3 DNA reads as TGTGCCAGTATAGACGGGACCTGGAATGAGCAGTTCTTC.

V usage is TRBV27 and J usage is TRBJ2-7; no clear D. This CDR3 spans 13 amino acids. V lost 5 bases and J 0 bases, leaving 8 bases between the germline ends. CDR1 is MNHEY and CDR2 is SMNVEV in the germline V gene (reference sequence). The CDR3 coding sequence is TGTGCCAGCAGTCTTCACCGCTCCTACGAGCAGTACTTC. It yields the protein CASSLHRSYEQYF.

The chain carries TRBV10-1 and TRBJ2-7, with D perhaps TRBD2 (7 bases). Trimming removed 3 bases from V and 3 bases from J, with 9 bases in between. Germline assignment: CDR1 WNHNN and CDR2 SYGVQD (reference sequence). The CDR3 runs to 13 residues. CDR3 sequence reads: CASSEGGVYEQYF. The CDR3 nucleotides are TGCGCCAGCAGTGAAGGGGGGGTCTACGAGCAGTACTTC.

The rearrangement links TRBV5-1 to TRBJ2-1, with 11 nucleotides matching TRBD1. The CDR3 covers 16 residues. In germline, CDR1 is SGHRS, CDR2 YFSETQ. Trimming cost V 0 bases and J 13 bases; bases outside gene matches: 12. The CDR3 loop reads CASSLAQGQGAGVQFF. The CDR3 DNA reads TGCGCCAGCAGCTTGGCCCAAGGACAGGGGGCCGGGGTCCAGTTCTTC.

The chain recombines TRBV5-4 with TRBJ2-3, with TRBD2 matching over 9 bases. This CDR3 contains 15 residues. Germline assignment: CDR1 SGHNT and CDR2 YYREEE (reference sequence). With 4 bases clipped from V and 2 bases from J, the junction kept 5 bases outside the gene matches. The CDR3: CASSRRTSDTDTQYF. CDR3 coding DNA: TGTGCCAGCAGCCGACGGACTAGCGACACAGATACGCAGTATTTT.

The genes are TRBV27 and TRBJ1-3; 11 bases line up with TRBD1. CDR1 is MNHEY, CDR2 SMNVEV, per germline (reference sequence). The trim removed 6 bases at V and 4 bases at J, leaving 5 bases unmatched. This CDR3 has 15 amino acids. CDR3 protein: CASRTDRGLGNTIYF. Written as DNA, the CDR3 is TGTGCCAGCAGAACGGACAGGGGGCTAGGAAACACCATATATTTT.

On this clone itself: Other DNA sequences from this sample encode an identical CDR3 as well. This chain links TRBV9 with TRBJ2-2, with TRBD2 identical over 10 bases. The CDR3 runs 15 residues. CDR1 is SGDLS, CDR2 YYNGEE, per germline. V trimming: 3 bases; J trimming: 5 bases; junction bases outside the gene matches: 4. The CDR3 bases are TGTGCCAGCAGCGCCTGGACTAGCGGAACCGGGGAGCTGTTTTTT. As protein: CASSAWTSGTGELFF. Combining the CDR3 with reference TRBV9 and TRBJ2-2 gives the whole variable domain DSGVTQTPKHLITATGQRVTLRCSPRSGDLSVYWYQQSLDQGLQFLIQYYNGEERAKGNILERFSAQQFPDLHSELNLSSLELGDSALYFCASSAWTSGTGELFFGEGSRLTVL.

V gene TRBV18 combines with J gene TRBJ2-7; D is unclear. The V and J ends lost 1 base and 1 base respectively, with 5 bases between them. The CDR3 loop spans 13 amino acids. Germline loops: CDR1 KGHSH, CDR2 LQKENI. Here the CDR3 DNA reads TGTGCCAGCTCACCACTCAGATCCTACGAGCAGTACTTC. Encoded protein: CASSPLRSYEQYF.

The CDR3 DNA follows: TGTGCCAGTAGTGAGGGCAACACAGATACGCAGTATTTT. Protein: CASSEGNTDTQYF. The rearrangement uses TRBV19 and TRBJ2-3, with D maybe TRBD2 (5 bases). Trimming removed 5 bases at V and 2 bases at J, with 8 bases between. The CDR3 totals 13 residues. Germline V CDR1 and CDR2: LNHDA, SQIVND (reference sequence).

CDR3 sequence (DNA): TGTGCCACCTCTCGGGACGGCATCTACATGAACACTGAAGCTTTCTTT. Its protein is CATSRDGIYMNTEAFF. The V call is TRBV10-3, the J call TRBJ1-1; D is perhaps TRBD1 (5 bases). V dropped 10 bases and J dropped 0 bases, with 21 bases sitting between them. The CDR3 is 16 residues long. Looked up from germline, CDR1 is ENHRY and CDR2 is SYGVKD.

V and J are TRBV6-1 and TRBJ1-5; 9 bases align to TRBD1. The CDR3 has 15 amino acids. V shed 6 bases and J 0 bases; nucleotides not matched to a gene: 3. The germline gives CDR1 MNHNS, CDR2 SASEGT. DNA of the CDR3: TGTGCCAGCAGGAGACAGGGGGTTAGCAATCAGCCCCAGCATTTT. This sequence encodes CASRRQGVSNQPQHF.

The chain's CDR3 is CASSLWGRLNQPQHF. In DNA form, the CDR3 reads TGTGCCAGCAGCTTGTGGGGGCGCCTCAATCAGCCCCAGCATTTT. This rearrangement joins TRBV5-6 to TRBJ1-5, with a weak D call TRBD1 (6 bases). The germline V gene encodes CDR1 SGHDT and CDR2 YYEEEE. The V gene lost 1 base and the J gene lost 3 bases, with 11 bases spanning the gap. The CDR3 sequence is 15 residues long.